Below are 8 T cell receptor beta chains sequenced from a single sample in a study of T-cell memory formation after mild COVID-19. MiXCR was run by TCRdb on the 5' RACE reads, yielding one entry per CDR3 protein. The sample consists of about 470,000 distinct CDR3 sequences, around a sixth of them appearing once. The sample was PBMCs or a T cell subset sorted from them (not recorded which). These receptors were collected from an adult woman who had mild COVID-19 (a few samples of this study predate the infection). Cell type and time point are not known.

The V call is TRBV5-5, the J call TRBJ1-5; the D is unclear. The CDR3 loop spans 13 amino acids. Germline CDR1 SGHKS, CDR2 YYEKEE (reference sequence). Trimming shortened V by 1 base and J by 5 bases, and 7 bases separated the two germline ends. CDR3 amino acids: CASSLFGDQPQHF. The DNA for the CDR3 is TGTGCCAGCAGCTTGTTTGGAGATCAGCCCCAGCATTTT.

The CDR3 bases are TGTGCCTGGAGTGAGGTGGGGGGGCCCGAGACCCAGTACTTC. Amino acid sequence: CAWSEVGGPETQYF. The J gene is TRBJ2-5, the V gene TRBV30; D may be TRBD2 (7 bases). Trimming cost V 1 base and J 5 bases, with 14 bases left between them. Looked up from germline, CDR1 is GTSNPN and CDR2 is SVGIG (reference sequence). The CDR3 has 14 residues.

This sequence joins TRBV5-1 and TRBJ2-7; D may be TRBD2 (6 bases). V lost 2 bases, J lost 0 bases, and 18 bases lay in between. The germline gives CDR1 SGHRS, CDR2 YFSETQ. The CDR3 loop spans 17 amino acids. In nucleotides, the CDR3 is TGCGCCAGCAGCTTCGGGGCCGGGGGACGGAGCTCCTACGAGCAGTACTTC. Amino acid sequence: CASSFGAGGRSSYEQYF.

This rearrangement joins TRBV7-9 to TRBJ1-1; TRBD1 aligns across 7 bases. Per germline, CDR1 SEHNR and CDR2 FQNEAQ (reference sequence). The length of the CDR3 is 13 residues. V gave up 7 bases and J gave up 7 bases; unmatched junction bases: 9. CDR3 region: CASTGGGTDEAFF. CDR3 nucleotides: TGTGCCAGCACCGGAGGAGGGACAGATGAAGCTTTCTTT.

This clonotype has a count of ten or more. The CDR3 loop is CASSLAPGQGFYGYTF. The CDR3 coding sequence is TGTGCCAGCAGCTTAGCTCCGGGACAGGGTTTTTATGGCTACACCTTC. The chain employs TRBV7-2 and TRBJ1-2; 9 bases are a match to TRBD1. Trimming took 0 bases from V and 5 from J; bases not matched to a gene: 7. Germline CDR1 and CDR2: SGHTA and FQGNSA. The CDR3 totals 16 residues.

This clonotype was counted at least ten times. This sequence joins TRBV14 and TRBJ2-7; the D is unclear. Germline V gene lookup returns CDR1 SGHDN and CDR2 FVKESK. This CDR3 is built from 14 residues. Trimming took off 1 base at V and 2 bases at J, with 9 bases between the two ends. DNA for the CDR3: TGTGCCAGCAGCCAAGGGCGCCATACCTACGAGCAGTACTTC. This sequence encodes CASSQGRHTYEQYF.

CDR3 protein: CASREGVKNTGELFF. CDR3 nucleotides: TGTGCCAGCAGGGAGGGGGTGAAGAACACCGGGGAGCTGTTTTTT. The rearrangement uses TRBV2 and TRBJ2-2; D assignment may be TRBD1 or TRBD2 (6 bases each). V was clipped by 6 bases and J by 1 base, with 12 bases between them. The V gene's germline CDR1 is SNHLY and CDR2 FYNNEI. The CDR3 consists of 15 residues. The variable domain in full, with the rest retrieved from reference TRBV2 and TRBJ2-2, is EPEVTQTPSHQVTQMGQEVILRCVPISNHLYFYWYRQILGQKVEFLVSFYNNEISEKSEIFDDQFSVERPDGSNFTLKIRSTKLEDSAMYFCASREGVKNTGELFFGEGSRLTVL.

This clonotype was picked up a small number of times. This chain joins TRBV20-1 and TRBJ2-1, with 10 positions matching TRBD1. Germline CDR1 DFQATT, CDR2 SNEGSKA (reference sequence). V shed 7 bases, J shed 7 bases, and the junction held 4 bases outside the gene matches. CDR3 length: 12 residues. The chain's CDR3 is CSVRQGANEQFF. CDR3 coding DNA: TGCAGTGTTCGACAGGGGGCGAATGAGCAGTTCTTC.